This TCR beta chain is from a study of T cell responses to AZD1222 COVID-19 vaccine. Only in-frame clones appear in the TCRdb table, and some are missing; sequencing was by immunoSEQ multiplex PCR. The sample includes some 150,000 clones, about 91% of them seen just once. A remark on this clone: What it binds is not known.

Study findings and constraints: Two doses of AZD1222 preceded a rise in Spike-specific TCR breadth and depth. Clonal diversity was possibly underestimated, and white British individuals and females predominated among donors. AZD1222 recipients seropositive at baseline numbered only 5 to 7.

V was cut by 11 bases and J by 1 base, with 16 bases left in between. CDR3 length: 14 residues. CDR1 is SNHLY, CDR2 FYNNEI, per germline. The chain employs TRBV2 and TRBJ2-3; no clear D gene. This TCR came from an adult in good health. The material was peripheral blood, obtained on day 0 of MenACWY control vaccination. For the CDR3, the DNA is TGTGCCGATACTCAAGGGCGTCGCACAGATACGCAGTATTTT. This gives the protein CADTQGRRTDTQYF.